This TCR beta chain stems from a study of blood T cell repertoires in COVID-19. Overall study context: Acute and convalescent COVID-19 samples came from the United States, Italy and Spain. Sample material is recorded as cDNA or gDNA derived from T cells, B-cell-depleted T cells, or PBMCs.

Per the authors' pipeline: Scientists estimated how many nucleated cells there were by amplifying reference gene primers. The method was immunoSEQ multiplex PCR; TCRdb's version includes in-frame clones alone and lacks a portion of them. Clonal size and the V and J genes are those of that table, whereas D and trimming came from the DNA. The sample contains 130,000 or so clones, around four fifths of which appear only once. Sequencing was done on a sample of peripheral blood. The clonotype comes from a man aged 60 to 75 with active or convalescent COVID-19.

The DNA for the CDR3 is TGTGCCAGCAGTTCCGGGACAGTCGCTCCTGGAAACACCATATATTTT. This gives the protein CASSSGTVAPGNTIYF. The gene calls are TRBV6-5 and TRBJ1-3; 7 bases line up with TRBD1. The CDR3 spans 16 residues. Germline trimming cut 4 bases from V and 2 bases from J; bases unmatched to any gene: 8. Germline V gives CDR1 MNHEY, CDR2 SVGAGI.